This T cell receptor (beta chain) appears in the sequencing data of a study of low-dose radiotherapy and immunotherapy resistance in tumors (dated by TCRdb to between 2021 and 2024). The study in broad terms: In Cohort 1, 0.5 Gy per fraction was delivered every 2 weeks, and a total PTV dose of 6.5 Gy was prescribed. Patients were given nivolumab as a 240 mg flat dose every two weeks and ipilimumab at 1 mg/kg every six weeks, with both drugs delivered intravenously. Cyclophosphamide 200 mg/m2 was given intravenously every two weeks, one day before each radiation and immunotherapy administration. The translational analysis covered eight patients: three from the first dose cohort and the first five from the second dose cohort. No randomization into treatment groups was done for the people taking part in the trial. In Cohort 2, 1 Gy per fraction was delivered every two weeks, for a total of 13 Gy over 26 weeks. Aspirin 300 mg was taken orally once daily by patients for four cycles, starting on cycle 1 day 1.

First-strand cDNA was synthesized with Superscript III and a set of TRAV- and TRBV-specific primers, covering both TCRalpha and TCRbeta chains. TCRs were amplified for around 20 PCR cycles with Phusion, using a constant-region primer paired with the adapter attached to the V primers. Isolated mRNA was amplified with the MessageAmp II aRNA Amplification Kit, using a roughly 16-hour in vitro transcription at 37°C. mRNA for TCR sequencing was isolated with the Dynabeads mRNA DIRECT Purification Kit. Indexed Illumina adapters were added in a second approximately 26-cycle Phusion PCR, and the resulting products were purified with AMPure XP beads. TCRalpha and TCRbeta libraries were deep-sequenced on an Illumina MiniSeq instrument. Concerning the study's data processing: Using custom Perl scripts, TCR sequences that encoded the same protein were pooled, out-of-frame sequences were dropped, and the abundance of each clonotype was calculated. TCR sequences supported by only a single read were excluded from analysis. Among the metrics used to describe the repertoires were Shannon entropy, Gini index, clonality, richness, and the frequency of TCRs shared between repertoires. TCRdb redid the processing of the public reads, applying fastp at Q25 and MiXCR, and retained in-frame beta chains. Rows with one shared CDR3 protein collapse into an entry with the most common genes and DNA. The V and J calls, along with clone size, are taken from TCRdb and not from the paper's own processing. This sample has 40,000 or so distinct CDR3 sequences in its table, and less than 25% of those were observed once. The ten most abundant clones make up about a tenth of the sample.

Counted from cysteine to phenylalanine, this CDR3 has 14 amino acids. Only the CDR3 part of the read is kept: 42 bases, read in frame from the first base. CDR1 and CDR2 were assigned from the germline V gene as SQVTM and ANQGSEA. V trim: 1 base; J trim: 10 bases; unmatched bases: 6. About this clonotype itself: Its antigen target is currently unknown. This probably arose from a read error, given a far larger clone one base away.

The time point label, read with the paper, signifies: after trial treatment. This specimen's treatment or condition label, interpreted: LDRT plus nivolumab, ipilimumab, low-dose cyclophosphamide and aspirin (RACIN trial). The donors took part in RACIN, a single-arm, phase I, dose-escalation trial that combined nivolumab, ipilimumab, aspirin, low-dose cyclophosphamide and low-dose radiotherapy. Patients with advanced, TIL-negative solid tumors were considered eligible. The sequence joins TRBV29-1 to TRBJ2-1; TRBD1 aligns with 11 central bases. This receptor was identified in a female donor with ovarian cancer. The specimen was PBMCs, collected after low-dose radiotherapy plus immunotherapy. The sequenced DNA is TGCAGCGTTGAAGGGACAGGGGGCGGGTACGAGCAGTTCTTC. It specifies CSVEGTGGGYEQFF.